What follows is one T cell receptor beta chain and its context. TCRdb re-analysed the 5' RACE reads in MiXCR, keeping a single row per CDR3 protein. The sample holds 75,000 or so distinct CDR3 sequences, around 7.3% seen once. Time point reported: sample taken at primary tumor resection. This sample is drawn from a study of spatial heterogeneity in lung cancer. Deletions cut 8 bases from V and 4 bases from J, with 6 bases between. The CDR3 consists of 11 residues. This TCR derives from a male donor with early-stage non-small cell lung cancer. The rearrangement joins TRBV12-3 or TRBV12-4 to TRBJ2-1; maybe TRBD1 (5 bases). The source was PBMCs, collected at surgery. The CDR3 DNA reads TGTGCCAGCCGGACATACAATGAGCAGTTCTTC. Translating gives CASRTYNEQFF.